These T cell receptor beta chains were read from a single sample in a study of shared clonotypes between healthy human individuals. Method: immunoSEQ multiplex PCR; TCRdb's copy keeps in-frame clones and lacks some. The sample lists about 2.2 million clones, around 93% occurring once. Sequenced input: naive CD8+ T cells from PBMCs. These receptors all stem from a young man in good health. Some clones in this sample may be carry-over from other donors' samples. The CDR3 runs from the conserved cysteine through the conserved F or W. D genes are given only for firm matches. Only some rows state a clone size, as once, few, many or a class for expanded clones.

D gene: .; V gene: TRBV7-9; J gene: TRBJ2-7; clone size: .; CDR3 protein: CASSLDLKGWEQYF; CDR3 DNA: TGTGCCAGCAGCTTAGACTTAAAGGGGTGGGAGCAGTACTTC
D gene: .; V gene: TRBV25-1; J gene: TRBJ2-1; clone size: .; CDR3 protein: CASCGGTLREQFF; CDR3 DNA: TGTGCCAGCTGCGGCGGGACCCTAAGAGAGCAGTTCTTC
D gene: .; V gene: TRBV27; J gene: TRBJ2-2; clone size: .; CDR3 protein: CASSLGGGELFF; CDR3 DNA: TGTGCCAGCAGTCTCGGAGGCGGGGAGCTGTTTTTT
D gene: .; V gene: TRBV29-1; J gene: TRBJ2-3; clone size: .; CDR3 protein: CSVEFGSITDTQYF; CDR3 DNA: TGCAGCGTTGAATTCGGGAGTATCACAGATACGCAGTATTTT
D gene: TRBD2; V gene: TRBV7-8; J gene: TRBJ2-1; clone size: .; CDR3 protein: CASSSNSGRAGEQFF; CDR3 DNA: TGTGCCAGCAGCTCTAATAGCGGGAGGGCCGGTGAGCAGTTCTTC
D gene: TRBD2; V gene: TRBV27; J gene: TRBJ2-2; clone size: .; CDR3 protein: CASSFRTAGGRAVTGELFF; CDR3 DNA: TGTGCCAGCAGTTTCCGAACAGCGGGCGGGAGGGCCGTAACCGGGGAGCTGTTTTTT
D gene: .; V gene: TRBV7-2; J gene: TRBJ1-6; clone size: .; CDR3 protein: CASSLDGGYDSPLHF; CDR3 DNA: TGTGCCAGCAGCTTAGATGGGGGGTATGATTCACCCCTCCACTTT
D gene: TRBD2; V gene: TRBV11-2; J gene: TRBJ2-3; clone size: .; CDR3 protein: CASSFGTPRREGPDTQYF; CDR3 DNA: TGTGCCAGCAGCTTTGGGACGCCGCGGCGGGAGGGCCCAGATACGCAGTATTTT
D gene: TRBD2; V gene: TRBV28; J gene: TRBJ2-3; clone size: .; CDR3 protein: CASSATSGTDTQYF; CDR3 DNA: TGTGCCAGCAGTGCGACTAGCGGGACAGATACGCAGTATTTT
D gene: .; V gene: TRBV6-5; J gene: TRBJ1-4; clone size: .; CDR3 protein: CASSYSERNEKLFF; CDR3 DNA: TGTGCCAGCAGTTACTCCGAAAGGAATGAAAAACTGTTTTTT
D gene: .; V gene: TRBV9; J gene: TRBJ1-1; clone size: once; CDR3 protein: CASSEFWENTEAFF; CDR3 DNA: TGTGCCAGCAGCGAATTCTGGGAGAACACTGAAGCTTTCTTT
D gene: .; V gene: TRBV27; J gene: TRBJ2-7; clone size: once; CDR3 protein: CASSLMWGTEQYF; CDR3 DNA: TGTGCCAGCAGTCTCATGTGGGGTACCGAGCAGTACTTC
D gene: .; V gene: TRBV7-6; J gene: TRBJ2-2; clone size: .; CDR3 protein: CASSPLISIRQELFF; CDR3 DNA: TGTGCCAGCAGCCCCCTGATTTCTATCCGCCAGGAGCTGTTTTTT
D gene: .; V gene: TRBV6-6; J gene: TRBJ2-7; clone size: .; CDR3 protein: CASSIRRSSYEQYF; CDR3 DNA: TGTGCCAGCAGCATTCGTCGCAGCTCCTACGAGCAGTACTTC
D gene: TRBD1; V gene: TRBV9; J gene: TRBJ1-2; clone size: .; CDR3 protein: CASSSRQGTNYGYTF; CDR3 DNA: TGTGCCAGCAGCAGTCGACAGGGAACCAACTATGGCTACACCTTC
D gene: .; V gene: TRBV14; J gene: TRBJ1-2; clone size: .; CDR3 protein: CASSQGQELYGYTF; CDR3 DNA: TGTGCCAGCAGCCAAGGGCAGGAACTCTATGGCTACACCTTC
D gene: .; V gene: TRBV14; J gene: TRBJ1-4; clone size: .; CDR3 protein: CASSQDWRASGREKLFF; CDR3 DNA: TGTGCCAGCAGCCAAGATTGGAGGGCCTCGGGTCGTGAAAAACTGTTTTTT
D gene: .; V gene: TRBV9; J gene: TRBJ1-5; clone size: .; CDR3 protein: CASSVSGAGQPQHF; CDR3 DNA: TGTGCCAGCAGCGTATCAGGGGCCGGTCAGCCCCAGCATTTT
D gene: .; V gene: TRBV15; J gene: TRBJ1-4; clone size: .; CDR3 protein: CATSRDRDSLTTNEKLFF; CDR3 DNA: TGTGCCACCAGCAGAGATCGGGATTCTCTAACAACTAATGAAAAACTGTTTTTT
D gene: .; V gene: TRBV9; J gene: TRBJ2-5; clone size: .; CDR3 protein: CASSVFGAGRETQYF; CDR3 DNA: TGTGCCAGCAGCGTATTCGGGGCAGGGCGGGAGACCCAGTACTTC
D gene: TRBD1; V gene: TRBV7-8; J gene: TRBJ1-3; clone size: .; CDR3 protein: CASSLDRQGNSGNTIYF; CDR3 DNA: TGTGCCAGCAGCTTAGACCGACAGGGCAACTCTGGAAACACCATATATTTT
D gene: .; V gene: TRBV7-2; J gene: TRBJ1-4; clone size: .; CDR3 protein: CASSLVGGFNEKLFF; CDR3 DNA: TGTGCCAGCAGCTTAGTCGGGGGATTTAATGAAAAACTGTTTTTT